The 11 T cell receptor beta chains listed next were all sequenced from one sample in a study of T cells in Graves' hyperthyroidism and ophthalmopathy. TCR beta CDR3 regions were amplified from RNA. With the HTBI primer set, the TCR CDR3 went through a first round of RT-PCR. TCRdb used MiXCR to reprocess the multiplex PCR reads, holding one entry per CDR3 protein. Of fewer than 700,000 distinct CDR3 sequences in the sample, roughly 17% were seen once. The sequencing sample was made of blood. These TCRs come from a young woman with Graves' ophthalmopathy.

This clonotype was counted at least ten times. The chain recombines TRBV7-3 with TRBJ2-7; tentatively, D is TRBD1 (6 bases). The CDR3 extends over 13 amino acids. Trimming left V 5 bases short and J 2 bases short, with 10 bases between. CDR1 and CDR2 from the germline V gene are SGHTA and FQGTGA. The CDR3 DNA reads TGTGCCAGCAGCCCACGGACAGCCTACGAGCAGTACTTC. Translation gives CASSPRTAYEQYF.

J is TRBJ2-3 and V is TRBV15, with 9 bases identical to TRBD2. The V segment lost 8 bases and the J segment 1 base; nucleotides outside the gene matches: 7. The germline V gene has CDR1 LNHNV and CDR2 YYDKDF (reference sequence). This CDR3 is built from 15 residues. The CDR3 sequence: CATGGRLAGTDTQYF. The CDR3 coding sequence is TGTGCCACCGGAGGGAGACTAGCGGGCACAGATACGCAGTATTTT. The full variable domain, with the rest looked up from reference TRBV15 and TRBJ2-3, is DAMVIQNPRYQVTQFGKPVTLSCSQTLNHNVMYWYQQKSSQAPKLLFHYYDKDFNNEADTPDNFQSRRPNTSFCFLDIRSPGLGDTAMYLCATGGRLAGTDTQYFGPGTRLTVL.

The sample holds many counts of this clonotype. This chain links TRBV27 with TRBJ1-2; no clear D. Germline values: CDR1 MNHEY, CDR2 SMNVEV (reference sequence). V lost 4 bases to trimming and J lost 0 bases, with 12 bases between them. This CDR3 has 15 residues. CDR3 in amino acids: CASSWTIGANYGYTF. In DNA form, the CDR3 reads TGTGCCAGCAGTTGGACTATTGGAGCTAACTATGGCTACACCTTC.

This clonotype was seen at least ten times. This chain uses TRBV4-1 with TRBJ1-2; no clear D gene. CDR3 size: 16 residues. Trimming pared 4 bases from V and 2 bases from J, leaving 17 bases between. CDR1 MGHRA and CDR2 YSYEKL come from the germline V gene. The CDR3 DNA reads TGCGCCAGCAGCCGCGACCCCACAGTGGGAAACTATGGCTACACCTTC. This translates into CASSRDPTVGNYGYTF.

In DNA form, the CDR3 reads TGCAGTGCTAGAGAACCCGGGGCCAGCTCCTACGAGCAGTACTTC. Its translation: CSAREPGASSYEQYF. The chain links TRBV20-1 to TRBJ2-7, with D perhaps TRBD1 or TRBD2 (5 bases each). The CDR3 consists of 15 residues. Germline loops: CDR1 DFQATT, CDR2 SNEGSKA (reference sequence). Trimming stripped 0 bases from V and 0 bases from J, with 12 bases between.

Written as DNA, the CDR3 is TGTGCCAGCAGGCTAGGACTCACTGCTGGAAACACCATATATTTT. This sequence encodes CASRLGLTAGNTIYF. The chain recombines TRBV5-4 with TRBJ1-3; D gene unclear. CDR1 SGHNT and CDR2 YYREEE come from the germline V gene (reference sequence). V was clipped by 5 bases and J by 2 bases, with 14 bases between them. The CDR3 consists of 15 residues.

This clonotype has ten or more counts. The CDR3 here is CSASLAGGANTGELFF. The CDR3 DNA is TGCAGTGCTAGCCTAGCGGGGGGCGCGAACACCGGGGAGCTGTTTTTT. The gene calls are TRBV20-1 and TRBJ2-2, with 11 bases that match TRBD2. The germline gives CDR1 DFQATT, CDR2 SNEGSKA (reference sequence). The V gene end was trimmed by 3 bases and the J gene end by 0 bases; junction bases not matched to a gene: 3. This CDR3 is 16 amino acids long.

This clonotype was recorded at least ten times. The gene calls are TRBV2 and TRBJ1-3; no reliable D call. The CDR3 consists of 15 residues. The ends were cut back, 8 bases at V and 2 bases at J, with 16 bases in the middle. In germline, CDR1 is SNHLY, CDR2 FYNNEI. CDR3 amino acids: CASVRKERAGNTIYF. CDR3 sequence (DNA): TGTGCCAGCGTCCGAAAGGAGAGAGCTGGAAACACCATATATTTT.

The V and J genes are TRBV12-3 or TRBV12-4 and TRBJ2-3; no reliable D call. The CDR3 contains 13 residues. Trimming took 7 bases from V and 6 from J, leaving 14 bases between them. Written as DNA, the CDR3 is TGTGCCAGCACCCGAACTGGGCGGGATACGCAGTATTTT. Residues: CASTRTGRDTQYF.

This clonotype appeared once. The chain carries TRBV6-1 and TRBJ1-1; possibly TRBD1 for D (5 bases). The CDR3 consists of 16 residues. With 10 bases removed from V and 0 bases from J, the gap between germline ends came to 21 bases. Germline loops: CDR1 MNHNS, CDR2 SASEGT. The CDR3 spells CANRPEEGNVNTEAFF. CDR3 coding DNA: TGTGCCAACAGACCAGAGGAGGGGAACGTGAACACTGAAGCTTTCTTT.

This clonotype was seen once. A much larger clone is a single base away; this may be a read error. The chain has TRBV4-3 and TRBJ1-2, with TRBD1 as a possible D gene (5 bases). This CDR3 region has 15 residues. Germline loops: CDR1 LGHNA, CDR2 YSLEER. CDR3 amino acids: CAGSQDSTGHYGYTF. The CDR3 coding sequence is TGCGCCGGCAGCCAAGATTCTACAGGCCACTATGGCTACACCTTC.